The rows below give T cell receptor beta chains drawn from one sample of a study of siplizumab effects on memory and regulatory T cells. Some clones are missing from TCRdb's copy, which holds only in-frame ones; the method was immunoSEQ multiplex PCR. The data contain approximately 60,000 clones, around 80% of them singletons. Material for sequencing was memory CD4+ T cells sorted from blood. Receptors originate from a human donor in good health. Each CDR3 is given with its conserved first and last residue. A D gene is named only where the DNA matches it firmly. Clone size is not always given. Where it is, it says once, few, many or a class for expanded clones.

cdr3_nt	cdr3_aa	clone_size	d_call	v_call	j_call
TGTGCCAGTAGTTTGACTCACAGGTTAACCTACGAGCAGTACTTC	CASSLTHRLTYEQYF	.	.	TRBV19	TRBJ2-7
TGCGCCACCAGGGGACTAGCTGCCTCCACAGATACGCAGTATTTT	CATRGLAASTDTQYF	.	TRBD2	TRBV5-1	TRBJ2-3
TGTGCCAGCAGCTCAGGGGATAGCGGCTACACCTTC	CASSSGDSGYTF	.	.	TRBV7-9	TRBJ1-2
TGTGCTTCCCAGGGGGACCGGGCTTATAGCAATCAGCCCCAGCATTTT	CASQGDRAYSNQPQHF	few	TRBD1	TRBV19	TRBJ1-5
TGCGCCAGCAGCCTACGGGGACAGGGAGAACACGAGCAGTACTTC	CASSLRGQGEHEQYF	.	TRBD1	TRBV5-1	TRBJ2-7
TGTGCCAGCAGCACCCGTCGGCAGAGCTCTGGAAACACCATATATTTT	CASSTRRQSSGNTIYF	.	.	TRBV7-2	TRBJ1-3
TGTGCCAGCAGCTTAAGAGCGGGGCCCACAGATACGCAGTATTTT	CASSLRAGPTDTQYF	few	TRBD2	TRBV7-3	TRBJ2-3
TGTGCCAGCTCACCCCCGACAGGGGCGAATGGCTACACCTTC	CASSPPTGANGYTF	.	TRBD1	TRBV18	TRBJ1-2
TGTGCCAGCAGCGTAGGGAAACTGATGAACACTGAAGCTTTCTTT	CASSVGKLMNTEAFF	many	.	TRBV9	TRBJ1-1
TGTGCCAGCAGCCAAGATTGGGGTGTTGGTTACGAGCAGTACTTC	CASSQDWGVGYEQYF	.	.	TRBV4-2	TRBJ2-7
TGTGCCAGCAGCCAATCAGAGGCCCCTTACTATGGCTACACCTTC	CASSQSEAPYYGYTF	.	.	TRBV4-2	TRBJ1-2
TGTGCCAGCAGCTTACCAGGGTATCCTGAAGCTTTCTTT	CASSLPGYPEAFF	.	.	TRBV11-1	TRBJ1-1
TGTGCCAGCAGCCGACAGGGCGACTATGGCTACACCTTC	CASSRQGDYGYTF	.	TRBD1	TRBV28	TRBJ1-2
TGTGCCAGTAGGTCTCGGGGGCAGAACACTGAAGCTTTCTTT	CASRSRGQNTEAFF	few	.	TRBV19	TRBJ1-1
TGCAGCGTACGACTAGCGGCGTACCAAGAGACCCAGTACTTC	CSVRLAAYQETQYF	.	TRBD2	TRBV29-1	TRBJ2-5
TGTGCCAGCAGCTCCAGGGTACAGGGCTACACCTTC	CASSSRVQGYTF	.	.	TRBV7-3	TRBJ1-2
TGTGCCAGCAGCTCAAGGGGGGGCAGGGAAGAGACCCAGTACTTC	CASSSRGGREETQYF	.	.	TRBV7-9	TRBJ2-5
TGCGCCAGCAGCCCCCGGGACTACACCGGGGAGCTGTTTTTT	CASSPRDYTGELFF	.	.	TRBV4-1	TRBJ2-2
TGCGCCAGCAGCCAAGATGGGGGTCGTGAAGCTTTCTTT	CASSQDGGREAFF	.	.	TRBV4-3	TRBJ1-1
TGTGCCAGCGCTCTAAGGGGCGGTGAAAAACTGTTTTTT	CASALRGGEKLFF	.	.	TRBV2	TRBJ1-4
TGTGCTAGCGGCCACGGTGGCCCGGGCGAGCAGTACTTC	CASGHGGPGEQYF	.	.	TRBV12-5	TRBJ2-7
TGTGCCAGCTCTCGGCGGGGGCTACACCCCACAGATACGCAGTATTTT	CASSRRGLHPTDTQYF	.	.	TRBV7-9	TRBJ2-3
TGTGCCAGCAGCTCATTTGGAGGGAACACCGGGGAGCTGTTTTTT	CASSSFGGNTGELFF	.	.	TRBV11-3	TRBJ2-2
TGTGCCAGCAGCAGGGGACAGAACTATGGCTACACCTTC	CASSRGQNYGYTF	.	TRBD1	TRBV5-6	TRBJ1-2
TGTGCCTGGAGTGTACTGGGTCGGGAAGCTTTCTTT	CAWSVLGREAFF	.	.	TRBV30	TRBJ1-1
TGTGCCAGCAGCCGCTGGCAGGGACAGGGGATGGGGACCCAGTACTTC	CASSRWQGQGMGTQYF	.	TRBD1	TRBV7-9	TRBJ2-5
TGTGCCACCAAAACAGGGAGGGTGAACACTGAAGCTTTCTTT	CATKTGRVNTEAFF	.	.	TRBV2	TRBJ1-1
TGTGCCAGCAAGAATTTCCGCACTGAAGCTTTCTTT	CASKNFRTEAFF	.	.	TRBV2	TRBJ1-1
TGTGCCAGCAGTGAATTTGACGGACAGGGCAATCAGCCCCAGCATTTT	CASSEFDGQGNQPQHF	.	TRBD1	TRBV6-1	TRBJ1-5
TGTGCCACTACCGGCGTGGGTGGAGGAGCTTTCTTT	CATTGVGGGAFF	.	.	TRBV19	TRBJ1-1
TGTGCCAGCAGCTTAGATCCGGGGAGCTCTGGAAACACCATATATTTT	CASSLDPGSSGNTIYF	.	.	TRBV11-2	TRBJ1-3
TGTGCCAGCAGTCCCCGGGCCATCGACCGGGGGGAGCTGTTTTTT	CASSPRAIDRGELFF	.	.	TRBV6-6	TRBJ2-2